Each of the 28 T cell receptor beta chains below was sequenced from the same sample in a study of OX40 agonist ivuxolimab in advanced cancers. Assay: immunoSEQ multiplex PCR; the TCRdb copy retains only in-frame clones and omits some. The sample includes 70,000 to 95,000 clones, approximately 90% of them seen just once. The sample was CD4+ or CD8+ T cells sorted from blood, taken in a trial of the OX40 agonist ivuxolimab. The receptors shown here come from an adult with an advanced solid tumor such as melanoma, head and neck, liver or kidney cancer.

The CDR3 loop is CASRLTGNTGELFF. In DNA form, the CDR3 reads TGTGCCAGCAGATTAACAGGGAACACCGGGGAGCTGTTTTTT. V usage is TRBV7-9 and J usage is TRBJ2-2, with D possibly matching TRBD1 (5 bases). The CDR3 contains 14 residues. Trimming stripped 6 bases from V and 1 base from J, with 9 bases between. CDR1 is SEHNR, CDR2 FQNEAQ, per germline (reference sequence).

This sequence joins TRBV30 and TRBJ1-1; 10 nucleotides match TRBD1. This CDR3 is built from 13 residues. After removal of 5 bases from V and 3 bases from J, the junction contained 3 bases not matched to a gene. The germline V gene encodes CDR1 GTSNPN and CDR2 SVGIG (reference sequence). CDR3 sequence: CAWDRGRDTEAFF. Here the CDR3 DNA reads TGTGCCTGGGACAGGGGGCGCGACACTGAAGCTTTCTTT. The complete variable domain, with remaining parts taken from reference TRBV30 and TRBJ1-1, reads SQTIHQWPATLVQPVGSPLSLECTVEGTSNPNLYWYRQAAGRGLQLLFYSVGIGQISSEVPQNLSASRPQDRQFILSSKKLLLSDSGFYLCAWDRGRDTEAFFGQGTRLTVV.

This chain connects TRBV19 to TRBJ1-3; D is uncertain. CDR3 size: 15 residues. The V gene's germline CDR1 is LNHDA and CDR2 SQIVND (reference sequence). The V end was cut by 5 bases, the J end by 1 base, with 12 bases between. The CDR3 nucleotides read TGTGCCAGTAGTTCCTTGACGGGTTCTGGAAACACCATATATTTT. Its protein is CASSSLTGSGNTIYF.

This chain links TRBV14 with TRBJ2-2; D is ambiguous. Germline-derived CDR1 and CDR2 are SGHDN and FVKESK. This CDR3 region has 16 residues. V lost 1 base and J 3 bases, leaving 12 bases between the germline ends. The CDR3 DNA reads TGTGCCAGCAGCCAAGGACACCTCAAGGACACCGGGGAGCTGTTTTTT. Its protein product is CASSQGHLKDTGELFF.

The chain uses TRBV5-6 and TRBJ1-2; D may be TRBD1 (5 bases). This CDR3 is 15 amino acids long. The V end was cut by 4 bases, the J end by 3 bases, with 16 bases between. CDR1 and CDR2 from the germline V gene are SGHDT and YYEEEE. DNA for the CDR3: TGTGCCAGCAGCCGCCCGGCAGGGCTCGACTATGGCTACACCTTC. It yields the protein CASSRPAGLDYGYTF.

The DNA for the CDR3 is TGTGCCAGCAGCTTGGCGGGAGGAGTGTGGACCCAGTACTTC. Its translation: CASSLAGGVWTQYF. This chain connects TRBV7-2 to TRBJ2-5; 8 bases agree with TRBD2. The germline gives CDR1 SGHTA, CDR2 FQGNSA. The CDR3 is 14 residues long. The V gene end was trimmed by 3 bases and the J gene end by 7 bases; junction bases not matched to a gene: 7.

This chain connects TRBV28 to TRBJ2-7; D ambiguous. CDR3 length: 14 residues. Trimming took off 1 base at V and 7 bases at J, with 14 bases between the two ends. Germline V gives CDR1 MDHEN, CDR2 SYDVKM. CDR3: CASSLYKGPGEQYF. In DNA, the CDR3 is TGTGCCAGCAGTTTATATAAGGGCCCCGGGGAGCAGTACTTC.

The chain carries TRBV7-6 and TRBJ2-5, with 12 bases matching TRBD2. The CDR3 length is 15 residues. After removal of 1 base from V and 4 bases from J, the junction contained 1 base not matched to a gene. The germline CDR1 and CDR2 sequences are SGHVS and FNYEAQ. CDR3 bases: TGTGCCAGCAGCTTAGAGGGACTAGCGGGAGAGACCCAGTACTTC. Translation gives CASSLEGLAGETQYF.

The chain links TRBV5-8 to TRBJ1-2; D gene uncertain. Trimming took 3 bases from V and 7 from J, leaving 16 bases between them. The CDR3 has 14 amino acids. Germline V lookup: CDR1 SGHTS, CDR2 YDEGEE. CDR3 in amino acids: CASSWGNGPIGYTF. The CDR3 DNA reads as TGTGCCAGCAGCTGGGGTAATGGGCCTATTGGCTACACCTTC.

The chain uses TRBV5-1 and TRBJ1-1; tentatively, D is TRBD1 (6 bases). The CDR3 runs 13 residues. Germline V gene lookup returns CDR1 SGHRS and CDR2 YFSETQ. Between the trimmed V and J ends, which lost 3 bases and 5 bases, there was a span of 11 bases. CDR3 loop: CASSSQGDTEAFF. CDR3 sequence (DNA): TGCGCCAGCAGCTCACAGGGTGATACTGAAGCTTTCTTT.

This chain uses TRBV5-1 with TRBJ1-1, with a possible D match to TRBD1 (6 bases). CDR3 size: 15 residues. Trimming left V 1 base short and J 3 bases short, with 13 bases between. In germline, CDR1 is SGHRS, CDR2 YFSETQ. As DNA, the CDR3 is TGCGCCAGCAGCTTGTTGGGCAGGGGTGACACTGAAGCTTTCTTT. As protein: CASSLLGRGDTEAFF.

The chain combines TRBV5-1 with TRBJ2-2; 11 bases agree with TRBD2. CDR3 length equals 17 residues. The germline V gene encodes CDR1 SGHRS and CDR2 YFSETQ. V lost 4 bases and J lost 3; bases outside the gene matches: 8. This CDR3 is CASSTGTSGEDTGELFF. DNA for the CDR3: TGCGCCAGCAGCACAGGGACTAGCGGTGAGGACACCGGGGAGCTGTTTTTT.

The V gene is TRBV5-1, the J gene TRBJ2-7; D may correspond to TRBD1 or TRBD2 (5 bases each). V dropped 3 bases and J dropped 0 bases, with 13 bases sitting between them. The V gene's germline CDR1 is SGHRS and CDR2 YFSETQ. This CDR3 comprises 15 residues. The CDR3 DNA reads as TGCGCCAGCAGCTCGGCAGGGAGTATCTCCTACGAGCAGTACTTC. It specifies CASSSAGSISYEQYF. The full variable domain, with the rest looked up from reference TRBV5-1 and TRBJ2-7, is KAGVTQTPRYLIKTRGQQVTLSCSPISGHRSVSWYQQTPGQGLQFLFEYFSETQRNKGNFPGRFSGRQFSNSRSEMNVSTLELGDSALYLCASSSAGSISYEQYFGPGTRLTVT.

J is TRBJ2-5 and V is TRBV7-2, with a possible D match to TRBD1 (6 bases). The germline V and J ends were trimmed by 3 bases and 4 bases, with 18 bases remaining between them. The CDR3 length is 16 residues. Germline V lookup: CDR1 SGHTA, CDR2 FQGNSA. The CDR3 DNA follows: TGTGCCAGCAGCTTTGCAGGGGCGGGTACCCGAGAGACCCAGTACTTC. Translated, it gives CASSFAGAGTRETQYF.

This chain links TRBV10-1 with TRBJ2-5; perhaps TRBD1 as D (5 bases). The CDR3 sequence is 13 residues long. Deletions cut 5 bases from V and 5 bases from J, with 12 bases between. CDR1 is WNHNN, CDR2 SYGVQD, per germline (reference sequence). The CDR3 DNA follows: TGCGCCAGCAGTCCTCAGGGTTCCGAGACCCAGTACTTC. Translation gives CASSPQGSETQYF.

This chain uses TRBV21-1 with TRBJ2-1; no DNA check was done on the table's D call, TRBD1. TRBV21-1 is flagged as a pseudogene. This CDR3 is built from 16 residues. CDR3 DNA sequence: TGTGCCAGCAGCCACACCGACAGGGTGCCCGACAATGAGCAGTTCTTC. Its protein product is CASSHTDRVPDNEQFF.

This clone appeared a few times. This sample includes further DNA sequences coding for the same CDR3. The V call is TRBV7-2, the J call TRBJ2-5, with unresolved D. CDR3 size: 12 residues. The ends were cut back, 2 bases at V and 4 bases at J, with 5 bases in the middle. CDR1 and CDR2 (germline): SGHTA, FQGNSA. This CDR3 is CASSLLSETQYF. The DNA of the CDR3 is TGTGCCAGCAGCTTACTATCAGAGACCCAGTACTTC.

The chain is built from TRBV7-9 and TRBJ1-6, with a tentative D call TRBD1 (5 bases). The CDR3 is 17 residues long. Germline V CDR1 and CDR2: SEHNR, FQNEAQ (reference sequence). V lost 5 bases, J lost 0 bases, and 14 bases lay in between. The CDR3, as DNA: TGTGCCAGCAGCACCGACAGAGGAAGCTCCTATAATTCACCCCTCCACTTT. As protein: CASSTDRGSSYNSPLHF.

CDR3 coding DNA: TGTGCCAGCTCTATAGCCGGGGGAGGGCCGTCCTACGAGCAGTACTTC. Protein: CASSIAGGGPSYEQYF. The V and J genes are TRBV7-2 and TRBJ2-7; 7 bases agree with TRBD2. The CDR3 is 16 amino acids. V was clipped by 8 bases and J by 1 base; unmatched bases: 14. CDR1 SGHTA and CDR2 FQGNSA come from the germline V gene.

The V gene is TRBV5-1, the J gene TRBJ2-5; D is unclear. This CDR3 is 14 amino acids long. Germline-derived CDR1 and CDR2 are SGHRS and YFSETQ. V lost 4 bases and J 1 base, leaving 11 bases between the germline ends. This CDR3 is CASSPGHGQETQYF. The CDR3 DNA follows: TGCGCCAGCAGCCCGGGCCACGGCCAAGAGACCCAGTACTTC.

The chain is built from TRBV6-6 and TRBJ2-1; the match to TRBD2 covers 12 bases. Germline-derived CDR1 and CDR2 are MNHNY and SVGAGI (reference sequence). The V and J ends lost 2 bases and 8 bases, in that order; junction bases with no gene match: 7. CDR3 size: 16 residues. The CDR3 loop reads CASSYTTSGSFDEQFF. In nucleotides, the CDR3 is TGTGCCAGCAGTTACACGACTAGCGGGAGTTTTGATGAGCAGTTCTTC.

The genes are TRBV5-4 and TRBJ2-4, with D hard to call. CDR3 length: 15 residues. Germline loops: CDR1 SGHNT, CDR2 YYREEE (reference sequence). Trimming took off 0 bases at V and 4 bases at J, with 11 bases between the two ends. CDR3 nucleotides: TGTGCCAGCAGCTTGGATACCGGGTCTAAAAACATTCAGTACTTC. Encoded protein: CASSLDTGSKNIQYF.

The chain employs TRBV20-1 and TRBJ1-2; D remains ambiguous. Germline loops: CDR1 DFQATT, CDR2 SNEGSKA (reference sequence). This CDR3 has 10 amino acids. Trimming removed 6 bases at V and 2 bases at J, with 4 bases between. CDR3 nucleotide sequence: TGCAGTGCCAAGAACTATGGCTACACCTTC. Translation gives CSAKNYGYTF.

This rearrangement joins TRBV28 to TRBJ1-6; D gene uncertain. The germline CDR1 and CDR2 sequences are MDHEN and SYDVKM. CDR3 length equals 14 residues. V lost 2 bases to trimming and J lost 8 bases, with 10 bases between them. Here the CDR3 DNA reads TGTGCCAGCAGTTTAGTACAATTGGATTCACCCCTCCACTTT. It is translated as CASSLVQLDSPLHF.

The chain employs TRBV29-1 and TRBJ2-3; D possibly corresponds to TRBD2 (6 bases). CDR1 and CDR2 from the germline V gene are SQVTM and ANQGSEA. The CDR3 extends over 15 amino acids. Deletions cut 3 bases from V and 0 bases from J, with 13 bases between. CDR3 residues: CSVDGGPTSTDTQYF. CDR3 DNA sequence: TGCAGCGTTGACGGAGGGCCCACCAGCACAGATACGCAGTATTTT.

The chain has TRBV6-5 and TRBJ2-1; D is perhaps TRBD2 (6 bases). Trimming stripped 5 bases from V and 4 bases from J, with 15 bases between. Per germline, CDR1 MNHEY and CDR2 SVGAGI. The CDR3 has 15 residues. This CDR3 is CASSMGGTTYNEQFF. CDR3 DNA: TGTGCCAGCAGTATGGGGGGAACCACTTACAATGAGCAGTTCTTC.

This CDR3 is CASSLGINQPQHF. The CDR3 DNA reads as TGTGCCAGCAGCTTGGGAATCAATCAGCCCCAGCATTTT. The chain combines TRBV6-5 with TRBJ1-5; D is uncertain. The ends were cut back, 6 bases at V and 3 bases at J, with 9 bases in the middle. CDR3 length: 13 residues. The germline gives CDR1 MNHEY, CDR2 SVGAGI.

V usage is TRBV5-6 and J usage is TRBJ2-5; D remains ambiguous. Trimming left V 4 bases short and J 1 base short, with 8 bases between. The CDR3 has 13 amino acids. Looked up from germline, CDR1 is SGHDT and CDR2 is YYEEEE. The CDR3 DNA follows: TGTGCCAGCAGCGAAACGGGCCAAGAGACCCAGTACTTC. Its protein product is CASSETGQETQYF.